The rows below give T cell receptor beta chains drawn from one sample of a study of cytomegalovirus exposure and HLA in healthy donors. Libraries were prepared by immunoSEQ multiplex PCR; TCRdb keeps only in-frame clonotypes and omits some of them. The profile shows around 100,000 clones, about four fifths of them singletons. The sequenced sample consisted of PBMCs. The receptors were sampled from a man aged 35 to 55 in good health and CMV-seropositive. CDR3s include the opening cysteine and the closing phenylalanine or tryptophan. A D gene is named only where the DNA matches it firmly. The size entry is marked missing in some rows and otherwise reads once, few, many or a size class.

NA | NA | TRBJ2-1 | TRBV27 | CASSFRNSRSYNEQFF | TGTGCCAGCAGTTTTCGGAATTCCAGGTCCTACAATGAGCAGTTCTTC
NA | NA | TRBJ2-1 | TRBV5-1 | CASSLAFRNNEQFF | TGCGCCAGCAGCTTGGCCTTCAGAAACAATGAGCAGTTCTTC
NA | NA | TRBJ2-7 | TRBV7-7 | CASSRGDSYEQYF | TGTGCTAGCAGCCGAGGTGATTCCTACGAGCAGTACTTC
NA | NA | TRBJ2-2 | TRBV7-2 | CASSLRSPGTGELFF | TGTGCCAGCAGCTTGAGATCTCCGGGAACCGGGGAGCTGTTTTTT
NA | NA | TRBJ1-2 | TRBV18 | CASSPNLRANYGYTF | TGTGCCAGCTCACCAAATCTCCGAGCTAACTATGGCTACACCTTC
NA | TRBD2 | TRBJ2-1 | TRBV10-3 | CAIKETSGYNEQFF | TGTGCCATCAAGGAGACTAGCGGATACAATGAGCAGTTCTTC
few | NA | TRBJ2-1 | TRBV19 | CASSSERGLSSYNEQFF | TGTGCCAGTAGCTCCGAAAGGGGCCTTAGCTCCTACAATGAGCAGTTCTTC
NA | TRBD1 | TRBJ2-2 | TRBV7-3 | CASSLRQGAGELFF | TGTGCCAGCAGCTTAAGACAGGGAGCCGGGGAGCTGTTTTTT
NA | NA | TRBJ1-4 | TRBV4-1 | CASSGQTATNEKLFF | TGCGCCAGCAGCGGACAGACAGCAACTAATGAAAAACTGTTTTTT
few | NA | TRBJ2-5 | TRBV5-1 | CARKGEDGETQYF | TGCGCCAGAAAAGGGGAGGATGGAGAGACCCAGTACTTC
NA | TRBD1 | TRBJ1-5 | TRBV7-2 | CASSSQGQGNQPQHF | TGTGCCAGCAGCTCCCAGGGACAGGGCAATCAGCCCCAGCATTTT
NA | TRBD1 | TRBJ2-2 | TRBV28 | CASSLRTGLNTGELFF | TGTGCCAGCAGTTTAAGGACAGGCCTCAACACCGGGGAGCTGTTTTTT
NA | NA | TRBJ1-1 | TRBV7-2 | CASSLVAGGNTEAFF | TGTGCCAGCAGCTTAGTTGCCGGGGGGAACACTGAAGCTTTCTTT
NA | TRBD2 | TRBJ2-7 | TRBV30 | CAWSPGLAGVEQYF | TGTGCCTGGAGTCCCGGGCTAGCGGGGGTTGAGCAGTACTTC
NA | NA | TRBJ1-2 | TRBV6-5 | CASSTGQFYGYTF | TGTGCCAGCAGTACCGGACAGTTCTATGGCTACACCTTC
NA | NA | TRBJ1-2 | TRBV11-2 | CASSSRLHYGYTF | TGTGCCAGCAGCTCCCGCCTACACTATGGCTACACCTTC
NA | NA | TRBJ1-5 | TRBV28 | CASSQRGDRQHF | TGTGCCAGCAGTCAGCGGGGAGATCGCCAGCATTTT
NA | TRBD1 | TRBJ2-1 | TRBV10-3 | CAISEDIRGLDEQFF | TGTGCCATCAGTGAGGATATCAGGGGGCTGGATGAGCAGTTCTTC
NA | TRBD1 | TRBJ1-1 | TRBV2 | CASRVYRGTEAFF | TGTGCCAGCAGGGTCTACAGGGGCACTGAAGCTTTCTTT
NA | TRBD1 | TRBJ1-2 | TRBV15 | CATTNRGLSYGYTF | TGTGCCACCACCAACAGGGGGCTGAGCTATGGCTACACCTTC
NA | NA | TRBJ1-1 | TRBV7-9 | CASSLAGSEAFF | TGTGCCAGCAGCTTAGCAGGGAGTGAAGCCTTCTTT
NA | NA | TRBJ2-5 | TRBV28 | CASSLAHRGETQYF | TGTGCCAGCAGTTTAGCGCATCGAGGAGAGACCCAGTACTTC
NA | NA | TRBJ1-1 | TRBV10-2 | CASSRQMNTEAFF | TGCGCCAGCAGTCGACAGATGAACACTGAAGCTTTCTTT
few | NA | TRBJ2-1 | TRBV27 | CASSWSNEQFF | TGTGCCAGCAGTTGGAGCAATGAGCAGTTCTTC
NA | TRBD1 | TRBJ2-2 | TRBV11-3 | CASSPGTGIPGELFF | TGTGCCAGCAGCCCCGGGACAGGGATTCCCGGGGAGCTGTTTTTT
NA | TRBD1 | TRBJ1-2 | TRBV5-6 | CASSLAPGGNYGYTF | TGTGCCAGCAGCTTGGCCCCAGGGGGCAACTATGGCTACACCTTC
NA | TRBD1 | TRBJ2-7 | TRBV2 | CASSLTGPSYEQYF | TGTGCCAGCAGTCTGACAGGGCCCTCCTACGAGCAGTACTTC
NA | NA | TRBJ2-3 | TRBV5-1 | CASSADWADTQYF | TGCGCCAGCAGCGCAGACTGGGCAGATACGCAGTATTTT